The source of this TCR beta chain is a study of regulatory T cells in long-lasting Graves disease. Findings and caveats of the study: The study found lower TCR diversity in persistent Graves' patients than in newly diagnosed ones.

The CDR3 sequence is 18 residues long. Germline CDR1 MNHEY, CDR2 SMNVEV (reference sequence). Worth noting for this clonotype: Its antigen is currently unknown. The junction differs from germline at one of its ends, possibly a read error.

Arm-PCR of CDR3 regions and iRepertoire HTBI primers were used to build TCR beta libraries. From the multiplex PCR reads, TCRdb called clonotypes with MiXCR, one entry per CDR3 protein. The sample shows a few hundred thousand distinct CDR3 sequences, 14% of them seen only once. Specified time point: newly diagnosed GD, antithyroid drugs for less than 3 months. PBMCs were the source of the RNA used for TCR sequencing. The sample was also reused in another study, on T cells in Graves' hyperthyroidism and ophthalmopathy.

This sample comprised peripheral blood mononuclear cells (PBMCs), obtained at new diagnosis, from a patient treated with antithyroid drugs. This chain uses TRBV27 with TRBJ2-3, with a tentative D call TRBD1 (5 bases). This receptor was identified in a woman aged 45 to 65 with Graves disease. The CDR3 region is CAGSSTPRVAANTDTQYF. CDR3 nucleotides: TGTGCCGGCAGTTCAACCCCCAGGGTGGCGGCAAACACAGATACGCAGTATTTT.